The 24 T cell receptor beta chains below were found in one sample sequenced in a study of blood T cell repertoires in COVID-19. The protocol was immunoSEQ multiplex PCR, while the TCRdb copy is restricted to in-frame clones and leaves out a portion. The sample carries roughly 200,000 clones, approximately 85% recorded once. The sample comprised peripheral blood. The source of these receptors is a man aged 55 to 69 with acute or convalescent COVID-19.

The CDR3 DNA is TGTGCCAGCAGTCCCACTAGCGGGGGCTCCTACGAGCAGTACTTC. Its translation is CASSPTSGGSYEQYF. This chain connects TRBV28 to TRBJ2-7, with 11 bases identical to TRBD2. The CDR3 totals 15 residues. CDR1 MDHEN and CDR2 SYDVKM come from the germline V gene. Trimming at V came to 5 bases and at J to 0 bases, leaving 3 bases not matched to a gene.

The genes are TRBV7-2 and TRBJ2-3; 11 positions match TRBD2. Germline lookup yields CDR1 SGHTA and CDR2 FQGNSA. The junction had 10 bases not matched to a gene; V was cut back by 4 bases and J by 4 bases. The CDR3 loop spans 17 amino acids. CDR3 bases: TGTGCCAGCAGCTCACGGGCAACTAGCGGGGGCCCAGATACGCAGTATTTT. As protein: CASSSRATSGGPDTQYF.

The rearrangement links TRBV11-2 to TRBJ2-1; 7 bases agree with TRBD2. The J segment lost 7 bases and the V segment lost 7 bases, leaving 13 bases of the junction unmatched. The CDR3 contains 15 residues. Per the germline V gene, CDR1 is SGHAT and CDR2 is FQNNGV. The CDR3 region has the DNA TGTGCCAGCACCCCGATTGGGAGGGCCCATAATGAGCAGTTCTTC. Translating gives CASTPIGRAHNEQFF. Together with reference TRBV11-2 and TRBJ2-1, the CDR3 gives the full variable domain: EAGVAQSPRYKIIEKRQSVAFWCNPISGHATLYWYQQILGQGPKLLIQFQNNGVVDDSQLPKDRFSAERLKGVDSTLKIQPAKLEDSAVYLCASTPIGRAHNEQFFGPGTRLTVL.

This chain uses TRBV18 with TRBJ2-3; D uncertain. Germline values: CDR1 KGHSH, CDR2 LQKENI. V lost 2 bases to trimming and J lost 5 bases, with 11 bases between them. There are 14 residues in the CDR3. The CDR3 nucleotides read TGTGCCAGCTCACCAGGGCCGGCCGGAGATACGCAGTATTTT. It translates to CASSPGPAGDTQYF.

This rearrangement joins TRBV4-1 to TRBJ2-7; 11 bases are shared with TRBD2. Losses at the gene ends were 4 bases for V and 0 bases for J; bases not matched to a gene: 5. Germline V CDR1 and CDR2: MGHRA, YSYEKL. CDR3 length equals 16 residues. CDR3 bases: TGCGCCAGCAGCCCCGGGACTAGCGGTAGCTCCTACGAGCAGTACTTC. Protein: CASSPGTSGSSYEQYF.

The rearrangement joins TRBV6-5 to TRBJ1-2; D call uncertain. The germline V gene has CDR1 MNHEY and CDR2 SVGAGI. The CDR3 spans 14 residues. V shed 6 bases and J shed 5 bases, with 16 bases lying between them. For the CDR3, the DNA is TGTGCCAGCAGATCTTCCCTCACGGGATATGGCTACACCTTC. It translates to CASRSSLTGYGYTF.

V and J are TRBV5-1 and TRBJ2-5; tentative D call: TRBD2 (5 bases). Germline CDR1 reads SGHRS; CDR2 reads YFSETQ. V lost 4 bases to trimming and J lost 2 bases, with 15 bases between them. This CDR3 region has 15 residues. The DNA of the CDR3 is TGCGCCAGCAGCATGGGCGGGTCGGGGCAAGAGACCCAGTACTTC. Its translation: CASSMGGSGQETQYF.

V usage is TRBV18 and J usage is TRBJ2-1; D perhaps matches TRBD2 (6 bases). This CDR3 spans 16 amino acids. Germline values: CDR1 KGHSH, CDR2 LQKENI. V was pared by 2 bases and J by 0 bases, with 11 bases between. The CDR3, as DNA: TGTGCCAGCTCACCAGATCAGCGGGCCTCCTACAATGAGCAGTTCTTC. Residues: CASSPDQRASYNEQFF.

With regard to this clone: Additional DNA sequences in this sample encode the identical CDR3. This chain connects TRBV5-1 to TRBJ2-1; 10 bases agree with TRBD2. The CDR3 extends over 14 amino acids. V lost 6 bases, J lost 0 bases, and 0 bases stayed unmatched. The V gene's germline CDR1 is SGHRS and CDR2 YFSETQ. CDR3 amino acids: CASTSGSSYNEQFF. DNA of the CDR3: TGCGCCAGCACTAGCGGGAGCTCCTACAATGAGCAGTTCTTC.

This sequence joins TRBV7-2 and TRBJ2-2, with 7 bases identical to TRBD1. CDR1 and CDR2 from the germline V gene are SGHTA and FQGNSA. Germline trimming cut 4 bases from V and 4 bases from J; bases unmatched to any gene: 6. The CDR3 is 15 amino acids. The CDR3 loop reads CASSSGGTVTGELFF. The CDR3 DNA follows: TGTGCCAGCAGCTCGGGTGGGACAGTCACCGGGGAGCTGTTTTTT. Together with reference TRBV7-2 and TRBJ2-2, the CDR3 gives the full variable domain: GAGVSQSPSNKVTEKGKDVELRCDPISGHTALYWYRQSLGQGLEFLIYFQGNSAPDKSGLPSDRFSAERTGGSVSTLTIQRTQQEDSAVYLCASSSGGTVTGELFFGEGSRLTVL.

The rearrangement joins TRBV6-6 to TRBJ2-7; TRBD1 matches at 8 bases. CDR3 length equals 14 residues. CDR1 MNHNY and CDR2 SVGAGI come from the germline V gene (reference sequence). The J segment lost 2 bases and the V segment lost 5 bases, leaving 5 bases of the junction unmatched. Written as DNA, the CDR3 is TGTGCCAGCAGTCTCGACAGGGGCACCTACGAGCAGTACTTC. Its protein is CASSLDRGTYEQYF.

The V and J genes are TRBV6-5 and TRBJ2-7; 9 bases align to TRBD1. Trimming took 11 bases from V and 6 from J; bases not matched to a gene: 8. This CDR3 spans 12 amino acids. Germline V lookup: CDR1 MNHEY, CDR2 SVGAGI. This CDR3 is CAPRGQGGEQYF. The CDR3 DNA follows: TGTGCCCCCCGGGGACAGGGCGGCGAGCAGTACTTC.

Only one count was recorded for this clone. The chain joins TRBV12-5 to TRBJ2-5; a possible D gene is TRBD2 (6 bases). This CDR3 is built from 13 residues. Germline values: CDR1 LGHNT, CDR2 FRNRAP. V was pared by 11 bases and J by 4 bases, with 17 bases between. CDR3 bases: TGTGCTTTGGAGCGGGTTCGGGGAGAGACCCAGTACTTC. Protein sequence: CALERVRGETQYF.

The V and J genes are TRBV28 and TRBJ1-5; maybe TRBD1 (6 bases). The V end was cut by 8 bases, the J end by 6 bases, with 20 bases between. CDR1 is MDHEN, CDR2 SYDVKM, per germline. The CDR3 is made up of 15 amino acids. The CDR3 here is CASRLAGGATQPQHF. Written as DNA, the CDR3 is TGTGCCAGCCGATTAGCGGGGGGCGCGACTCAGCCCCAGCATTTT.

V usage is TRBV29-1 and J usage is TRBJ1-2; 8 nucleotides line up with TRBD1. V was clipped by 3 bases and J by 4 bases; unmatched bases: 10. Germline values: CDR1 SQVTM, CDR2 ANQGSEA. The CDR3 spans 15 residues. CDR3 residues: CSVDPPRGLGYGYTF. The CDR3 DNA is TGCAGCGTTGATCCCCCCAGGGGGCTAGGCTATGGCTACACCTTC.

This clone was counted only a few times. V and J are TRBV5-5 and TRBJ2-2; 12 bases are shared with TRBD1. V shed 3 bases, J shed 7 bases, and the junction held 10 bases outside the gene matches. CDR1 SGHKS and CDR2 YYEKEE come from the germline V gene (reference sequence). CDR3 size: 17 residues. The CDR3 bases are TGTGCCAGCAGCTCCCGGGACAGGGGGCTCTCAGGCGGGGAGCTGTTTTTT. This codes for CASSSRDRGLSGGELFF.

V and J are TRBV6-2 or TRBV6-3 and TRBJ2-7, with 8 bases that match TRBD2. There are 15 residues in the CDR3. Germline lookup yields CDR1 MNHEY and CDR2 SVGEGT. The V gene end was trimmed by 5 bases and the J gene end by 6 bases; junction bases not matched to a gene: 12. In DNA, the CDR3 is TGTGCCAGCAGTCCATCCGGGACTAGATGGATCGAGCAGTACTTC. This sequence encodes CASSPSGTRWIEQYF.

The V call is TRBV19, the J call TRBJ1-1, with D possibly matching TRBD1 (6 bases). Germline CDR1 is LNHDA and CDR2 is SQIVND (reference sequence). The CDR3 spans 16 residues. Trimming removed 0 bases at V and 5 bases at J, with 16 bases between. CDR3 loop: CASSIDPPGGRTEAFF. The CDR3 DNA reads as TGTGCCAGTAGTATAGATCCTCCCGGGGGGCGAACTGAAGCTTTCTTT.

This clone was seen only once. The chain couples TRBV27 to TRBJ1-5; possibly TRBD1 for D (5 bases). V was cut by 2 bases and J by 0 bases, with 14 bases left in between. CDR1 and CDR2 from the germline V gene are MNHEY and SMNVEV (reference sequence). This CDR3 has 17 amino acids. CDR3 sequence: CASSLKEGGASNQPQHF. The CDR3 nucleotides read TGTGCCAGCAGTTTAAAAGAAGGTGGGGCTAGCAATCAGCCCCAGCATTTT.

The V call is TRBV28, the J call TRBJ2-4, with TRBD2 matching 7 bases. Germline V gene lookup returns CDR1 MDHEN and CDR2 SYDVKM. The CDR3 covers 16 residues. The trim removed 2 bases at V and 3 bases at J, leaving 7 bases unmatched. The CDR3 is CASSLRRERDKNIQYF. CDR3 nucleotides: TGTGCCAGCAGTTTAAGGCGGGAGAGGGACAAAAACATTCAGTACTTC.

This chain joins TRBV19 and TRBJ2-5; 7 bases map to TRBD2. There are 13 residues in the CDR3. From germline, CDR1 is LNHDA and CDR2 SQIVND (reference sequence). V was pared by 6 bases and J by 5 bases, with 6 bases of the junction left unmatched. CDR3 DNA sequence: TGTGCCAGTAGCACTAGCGTTCGGGAGACCCAGTACTTC. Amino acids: CASSTSVRETQYF.

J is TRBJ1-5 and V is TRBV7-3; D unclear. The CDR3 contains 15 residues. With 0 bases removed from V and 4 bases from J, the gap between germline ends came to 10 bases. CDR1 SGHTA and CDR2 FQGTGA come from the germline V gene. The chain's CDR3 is CASSLTRERNQPQHF. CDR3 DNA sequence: TGTGCCAGCAGCTTAACCCGCGAGAGGAATCAGCCCCAGCATTTT.

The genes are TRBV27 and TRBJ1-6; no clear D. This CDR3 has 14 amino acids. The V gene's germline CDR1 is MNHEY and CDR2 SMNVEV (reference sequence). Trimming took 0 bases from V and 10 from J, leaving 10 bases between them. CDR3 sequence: CASSLSTTRSPLHF. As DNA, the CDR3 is TGTGCCAGCAGTTTATCAACCACCCGGTCACCCCTCCACTTT.

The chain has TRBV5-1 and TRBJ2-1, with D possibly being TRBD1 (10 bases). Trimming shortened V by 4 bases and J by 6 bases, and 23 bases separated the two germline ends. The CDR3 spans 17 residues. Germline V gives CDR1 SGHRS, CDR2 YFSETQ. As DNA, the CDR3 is TGCGCCAGCAGCCCGGGGCTAGCGGGACAGGGGTCCAATGAGCAGTTCTTC. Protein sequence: CASSPGLAGQGSNEQFF.